The next 27 T cell receptor beta chains were all read from a single sample in a study of cytomegalovirus exposure and HLA in healthy donors. Primers included in the PCR were 60 Vbeta and 13 Jbeta primers. The protocol was immunoSEQ multiplex PCR, while the TCRdb copy is restricted to in-frame clones and leaves out a portion. Of 160,000 or so clones listed, about 80% are singletons. Sequencing was carried out using PBMCs. These receptors all stem from a young man in good health and CMV-seropositive.

This clone was seen only a few times. This rearrangement joins TRBV7-6 to TRBJ2-1; D may be TRBD2 (6 bases). Between the trimmed V and J ends, which lost 4 bases and 4 bases, there was a span of 17 bases. Germline V gene lookup returns CDR1 SGHVS and CDR2 FNYEAQ. The CDR3 covers 16 residues. The CDR3 is CASSSVGNGGYNEQFF. CDR3 nucleotides: TGTGCCAGCAGCTCCGTTGGCAACGGGGGTTACAATGAGCAGTTCTTC.

V gene TRBV7-9 combines with J gene TRBJ2-7; a weak D match, TRBD1 (7 bases). The ends were cut back, 2 bases at V and 1 base at J, with 9 bases in the middle. This CDR3 has 14 amino acids. In germline, CDR1 is SEHNR, CDR2 FQNEAQ (reference sequence). The CDR3 DNA sequence: TGTGCCAGCAGCTTATCAGGGGGGTCCTACGAGCAGTACTTC. This translates into CASSLSGGSYEQYF.

The chain combines TRBV19 with TRBJ1-1; D might be TRBD1 (6 bases). This CDR3 contains 15 residues. Trimming removed 5 bases at V and 6 bases at J, with 19 bases between. The germline gives CDR1 LNHDA, CDR2 SQIVND (reference sequence). The CDR3 region has the DNA TGTGCCAGTAGTGCCTCAACAGGGTTTTCCGCTGAAGCTTTCTTT. Translation gives CASSASTGFSAEAFF. Drawing the rest from reference TRBV19 and TRBJ1-1, the complete variable domain is DGGITQSPKYLFRKEGQNVTLSCEQNLNHDAMYWYRQDPGQGLRLIYYSQIVNDFQKGDIAEGYSVSREKKESFPLTVTSAQKNPTAFYLCASSASTGFSAEAFFGQGTRLTVV.

The V gene is TRBV11-3, the J gene TRBJ2-2; 10 bases line up with TRBD2. CDR3 length equals 15 residues. Germline assignment: CDR1 SGHNT and CDR2 YENEEA. V lost 5 bases and J lost 5; bases outside the gene matches: 5. The CDR3 bases are TGTGCCAGCAGCCCCGGACTAGCGGAGACCGGGGAGCTGTTTTTT. It is translated as CASSPGLAETGELFF.

The chain links TRBV20-1 to TRBJ2-3; D ambiguous. The CDR3 spans 11 residues. CDR1 and CDR2 (germline): DFQATT, SNEGSKA (reference sequence). For the CDR3, the DNA is TGCAACCCAGTGTCCACAGATACGCAGTATTTT. Protein sequence: CNPVSTDTQYF.

This clone was observed a few times. The J gene is TRBJ1-1, the V gene TRBV7-9; TRBD1 agrees at 9 bases. CDR1 SEHNR and CDR2 FQNEAQ come from the germline V gene (reference sequence). After removal of 5 bases from V and 5 bases from J, the junction contained 9 bases not matched to a gene. The CDR3 length is 15 residues. For the CDR3, the DNA is TGTGCCAGCAGCCCGCAGGACAGGGGAGGGACTGAAGCTTTCTTT. Translation gives CASSPQDRGGTEAFF.

CDR3 protein: CASKWTSGTGELFF. CDR3 coding DNA: TGTGCCAGCAAATGGACTAGCGGCACCGGGGAGCTGTTTTTT. The chain uses TRBV2 and TRBJ2-2, with TRBD2 matching over 10 bases. Per germline, CDR1 SNHLY and CDR2 FYNNEI. This CDR3 is built from 14 residues. After removal of 7 bases from V and 4 bases from J, the junction contained 3 bases not matched to a gene.

This chain links TRBV6-1 with TRBJ2-3; 7 bases line up with TRBD1. With 2 bases clipped from V and 1 base from J, the junction kept 9 bases outside the gene matches. Germline values: CDR1 MNHNS, CDR2 SASEGT. The CDR3 runs 17 residues. This CDR3 reads CASSEPRDRAGTDTQYF. DNA for the CDR3: TGTGCCAGCAGTGAACCCAGAGACAGGGCTGGCACAGATACGCAGTATTTT.

The chain couples TRBV7-9 to TRBJ2-3, with a weak D call TRBD1 (6 bases). Between the trimmed V and J ends, which lost 5 bases and 8 bases, there was a span of 11 bases. The CDR3 has 12 amino acids. Per germline, CDR1 SEHNR and CDR2 FQNEAQ (reference sequence). Here the CDR3 DNA reads TGTGCCAGCAGCCCCGGACAGCCTACGCAGTATTTT. It codes for CASSPGQPTQYF.

This sequence joins TRBV15 and TRBJ2-1; 10 bases line up with TRBD2. CDR1 is LNHNV, CDR2 YYDKDF, per germline (reference sequence). This CDR3 has 15 residues. V lost 5 bases, J lost 7 bases, and 8 bases stayed unmatched. The CDR3 DNA reads as TGTGCCACCAGCGTAGCGGGAGGTCAGATGAATGAGCAGTTCTTC. It codes for CATSVAGGQMNEQFF. The whole variable domain, remainder taken from reference TRBV15 and TRBJ2-1, is DAMVIQNPRYQVTQFGKPVTLSCSQTLNHNVMYWYQQKSSQAPKLLFHYYDKDFNNEADTPDNFQSRRPNTSFCFLDIRSPGLGDTAMYLCATSVAGGQMNEQFFGPGTRLTVL.

The chain couples TRBV6-5 to TRBJ1-2, with no clear D. The CDR3 covers 14 residues. Trimming left V 5 bases short and J 7 bases short, with 17 bases between. Germline values: CDR1 MNHEY, CDR2 SVGAGI. The CDR3 DNA reads as TGTGCCAGCAGTCCCGGGTTGATTTCGGGTGGCTACACCTTC. As protein: CASSPGLISGGYTF.

This clone was recorded once. The chain has TRBV30 and TRBJ1-1; D possibly corresponds to TRBD1 (5 bases). Germline V gene data show CDR1 as GTSNPN and CDR2 as SVGIG (reference sequence). The CDR3 is made up of 14 amino acids. Deletions cut 2 bases from V and 3 bases from J, with 13 bases between. The CDR3 spells CAWSRRGVDTEAFF. DNA of the CDR3: TGTGCCTGGAGTAGGAGGGGCGTTGACACTGAAGCTTTCTTT.

The CDR3 spells CASSFSGTGGRYEQYF. The CDR3 DNA reads TGTGCCAGCAGCTTCAGCGGGACAGGGGGACGCTACGAGCAGTACTTC. The chain combines TRBV7-8 with TRBJ2-7; 11 bases line up with TRBD1. The germline gives CDR1 SGHVS, CDR2 FQNEAQ. The junction had 7 bases not matched to a gene; V was cut back by 3 bases and J by 3 bases. This CDR3 has 16 residues.

This sequence joins TRBV7-9 and TRBJ2-1; the match to TRBD2 covers 8 bases. This CDR3 is built from 18 residues. Germline CDR1 is SEHNR and CDR2 is FQNEAQ (reference sequence). The junction had 14 bases not matched to a gene; V was cut back by 5 bases and J by 2 bases. In DNA form, the CDR3 reads TGTGCCAGCAGCCCGATCTTAGCGGGGATTCCCCCCTACAATGAGCAGTTCTTC. This translates into CASSPILAGIPPYNEQFF.

V and J are TRBV6-5 and TRBJ1-1; 8 bases fit TRBD1. The CDR3 is 14 amino acids. In germline, CDR1 is MNHEY, CDR2 SVGAGI. Germline trimming cut 2 bases from V and 6 bases from J; bases unmatched to any gene: 5. Here the CDR3 reads CASSYRDRGSEAFF. The CDR3 coding sequence is TGTGCCAGCAGTTACCGCGACAGGGGATCTGAAGCTTTCTTT.

This chain joins TRBV15 and TRBJ2-7, with 14 bases aligning to TRBD2. After removal of 5 bases from V and 6 bases from J, the junction contained 12 bases not matched to a gene. This CDR3 region has 17 residues. Germline V gene sequence: CDR1 LNHNV, CDR2 YYDKDF (reference sequence). CDR3 bases: TGTGCCACCAGCCCCAACCAGGGACTAGCGGGAGTTCGCGAGCAGTACTTC. Translation: CATSPNQGLAGVREQYF.

The CDR3 nucleotides read TGTGCCAGCACCTGGGGGGAACTGAACACCGGGGAGCTGTTTTTT. This gives the protein CASTWGELNTGELFF. The chain combines TRBV6-5 with TRBJ2-2; D is possibly TRBD2 (6 bases). Germline CDR1 MNHEY, CDR2 SVGAGI. V was clipped by 7 bases and J by 1 base, with 13 bases between them. This CDR3 contains 15 residues.

This chain joins TRBV4-3 and TRBJ2-3; TRBD2 matches at 9 bases. CDR3 length: 20 residues. Per germline, CDR1 LGHNA and CDR2 YSLEER. Trimming at V came to 0 bases and at J to 3 bases, leaving 16 bases not matched to a gene. CDR3 sequence (DNA): TGCGCCAGCAGCCAAGATCCCCCTAGCGGGGCACTAGCACCAACAGATACGCAGTATTTT. As protein: CASSQDPPSGALAPTDTQYF.

This clone was seen only a few times. This rearrangement joins TRBV13 to TRBJ2-7, with D hard to call. CDR3 length equals 14 residues. The V and J ends lost 5 bases and 4 bases respectively, with 15 bases between them. Germline V gives CDR1 PRHDT, CDR2 FYEKMQ (reference sequence). In nucleotides, the CDR3 is TGTGCCAGCAGCGAACACAGTGATGGTTACGAGCAGTACTTC. Its protein is CASSEHSDGYEQYF.

The J gene is TRBJ2-3, the V gene TRBV6-1; 7 nucleotides match TRBD2. V dropped 4 bases and J dropped 2; count of bases not matched to a gene: 6. The CDR3 sequence is 15 residues long. Germline lookup yields CDR1 MNHNS and CDR2 SASEGT. As DNA, the CDR3 is TGTGCCAGCAGTGGAGGGACTACTATCACAGATACGCAGTATTTT. Amino acids: CASSGGTTITDTQYF.

The chain is built from TRBV21-1 and TRBJ2-4; the table's D call of TRBD2 was not tested on the DNA. TRBV21-1 is a documented pseudogene. The CDR3 is made up of 20 amino acids. CDR3 loop: CASSDPGTSGRASLKTFQYF. CDR3 DNA: TGTGCCAGCAGCGACCCCGGGACTAGCGGGAGGGCGTCCCTCAAAACATTTCAGTACTTC.

This clone has a single count. The rearrangement uses TRBV5-5 and TRBJ1-1, with D perhaps TRBD1 (6 bases). Germline V gene data show CDR1 as SGHKS and CDR2 as YYEKEE (reference sequence). This CDR3 region has 13 residues. Between the trimmed V and J ends, which lost 0 bases and 4 bases, there was a span of 7 bases. CDR3 sequence: CASSLGGGTEAFF. DNA of the CDR3: TGTGCCAGCAGCTTGGGAGGGGGCACTGAAGCTTTCTTT. The full variable domain, completed using reference TRBV5-5 and TRBJ1-1, is DAGVTQSPTHLIKTRGQQVTLRCSPISGHKSVSWYQQVLGQGPQFIFQYYEKEERGRGNFPDRFSARQFPNYSSELNVNALLLGDSALYLCASSLGGGTEAFFGQGTRLTVV.

The chain joins TRBV5-1 to TRBJ1-1; D gene unclear. The germline gives CDR1 SGHRS, CDR2 YFSETQ. The CDR3 runs to 15 residues. V was cut by 0 bases and J by 2 bases, with 11 bases left in between. CDR3 sequence (DNA): TGCGCCAGCAGCTTGGCTGCGAGCCCTAACACTGAAGCTTTCTTT. Translated, it gives CASSLAASPNTEAFF.

The chain couples TRBV5-1 to TRBJ1-1; 9 bases map to TRBD1. The CDR3 extends over 16 amino acids. V dropped 0 bases and J dropped 4; count of bases not matched to a gene: 7. Germline V gene sequence: CDR1 SGHRS, CDR2 YFSETQ. The CDR3 DNA is TGCGCCAGCAGCTTGGGATCGGGACAGGGCGTCACTGAAGCTTTCTTT. Protein: CASSLGSGQGVTEAFF. Full variable domain (remainder filled in from reference TRBV5-1 and TRBJ1-1): KAGVTQTPRYLIKTRGQQVTLSCSPISGHRSVSWYQQTPGQGLQFLFEYFSETQRNKGNFPGRFSGRQFSNSRSEMNVSTLELGDSALYLCASSLGSGQGVTEAFFGQGTRLTVV.

V is TRBV5-5 and J is TRBJ1-2; D is uncertain. Trimming pared 4 bases from V and 3 bases from J, leaving 7 bases between. Germline CDR1 is SGHKS and CDR2 is YYEKEE (reference sequence). The CDR3 is 12 amino acids. In DNA, the CDR3 is TGTGCCAGCAGCCTACCTGACTATGGCTACACCTTC. Its protein product is CASSLPDYGYTF. The complete variable domain, with remaining parts taken from reference TRBV5-5 and TRBJ1-2, reads DAGVTQSPTHLIKTRGQQVTLRCSPISGHKSVSWYQQVLGQGPQFIFQYYEKEERGRGNFPDRFSARQFPNYSSELNVNALLLGDSALYLCASSLPDYGYTFGSGTRLTVV.

This sequence joins TRBV4-3 and TRBJ1-4, with 7 positions matching TRBD1. Looked up from germline, CDR1 is LGHNA and CDR2 is YSLEER. This CDR3 contains 15 residues. V lost 2 bases, J lost 4 bases, and 4 bases stayed unmatched. CDR3 loop: CASSQQQGNNEKLFF. The CDR3 bases are TGCGCCAGCAGCCAACAACAGGGGAATAATGAAAAACTGTTTTTT.

This chain uses TRBV18 with TRBJ1-1; D call uncertain. The CDR3 totals 13 residues. V was trimmed by 2 bases and J by 4 bases, leaving 8 bases between them. The germline V gene has CDR1 KGHSH and CDR2 LQKENI. The CDR3 loop reads CASSPKEFTEAFF. Here the CDR3 DNA reads TGTGCCAGCTCACCAAAAGAGTTCACTGAAGCTTTCTTT. The full variable domain, completed using reference TRBV18 and TRBJ1-1, is NAGVMQNPRHLVRRRGQEARLRCSPMKGHSHVYWYRQLPEEGLKFMVYLQKENIIDESGMPKERFSAEFPKEGPSILRIQQVVRGDSAAYFCASSPKEFTEAFFGQGTRLTVV.